This TCR beta chain was recorded in a study of T cells in Graves' hyperthyroidism and ophthalmopathy. Across the study: The initial diagnosis was the point when peripheral blood was collected, ahead of any treatment.

The CDR3 covers 14 residues. The germline V gene has CDR1 SGHVS and CDR2 FQNEAQ. V was pared by 6 bases and J by 9 bases, with 21 bases between. The CDR3 regions of TCR beta were amplified from RNA transcripts. Primed by the HTBI set, a first-round RT-PCR was run on the TCR CDR3. TCRdb redid the calling of the multiplex PCR reads with MiXCR, one entry per CDR3 protein. The repertoire holds 700,000 or so distinct CDR3 sequences, with 16% as singletons. Findings of the study overall: Before onset, ophthalmopathy was predicted by the model a median roughly 6.8 months earlier. The blood repertoire included most of the expanded thyroid clonotypes above 0.001.

Notes on this clonotype: Its target is not known.

The sequence came from a man between 18 and 29 years old with Graves' hyperthyroidism. Sequencing was done on a sample of blood. The chain employs TRBV7-8 and TRBJ2-7; D might be TRBD2 (6 bases). The CDR3, as DNA: TGTGCCAGCAGATTCGGGGTAGCGGATAGGAGGCAGTACTTC. Translating gives CASRFGVADRRQYF.